Listed here are 13 T cell receptor beta chains from one sample, sequenced in a study of T cell repertoires in cytomegalovirus infection. TCRdb processed the reads anew with MiXCR; each CDR3 protein has one entry. The sample lists about 400,000 distinct CDR3 sequences, 15% to 20% occurring once. Sample: PBMCs. The receptors originated from a human donor in good health (CMV status not recorded). Some clones in this sample may be carry-over from other donors' samples.

This clonotype has ten or more counts. This sequence joins TRBV7-2 and TRBJ1-2; 9 bases agree with TRBD1. This CDR3 has 12 residues. Looked up from germline, CDR1 is SGHTA and CDR2 is FQGNSA. The trim removed 5 bases at V and 8 bases at J, leaving 3 bases unmatched. The CDR3 spells CASSQGQGGYTF. The CDR3 region has the DNA TGTGCCAGCAGCCAGGGACAGGGCGGCTACACCTTC.

V usage is TRBV10-3 and J usage is TRBJ2-3; no firm D call. This CDR3 has 15 amino acids. The ends were cut back, 2 bases at V and 0 bases at J, with 9 bases in the middle. Germline loops: CDR1 ENHRY, CDR2 SYGVKD. As DNA, the CDR3 is TGTGCCATCAGTGAGGGGCTCTCTAGCACAGATACGCAGTATTTT. Protein: CAISEGLSSTDTQYF.

J is TRBJ2-5 and V is TRBV2, with unresolved D. There are 13 residues in the CDR3. Germline V lookup: CDR1 SNHLY, CDR2 FYNNEI. V was trimmed by 0 bases and J by 2 bases, leaving 4 bases between them. The CDR3 DNA reads as TGTGCCAGCAGTGAAGCGAATCAAGAGACCCAGTACTTC. Protein sequence: CASSEANQETQYF.

This clonotype was counted a few times. This CDR3 reads CAISGRRAQEQFF. CDR3 DNA sequence: TGTGCCATCAGTGGGCGCAGGGCCCAGGAGCAGTTCTTC. The chain combines TRBV10-3 with TRBJ2-1, with a tentative D call TRBD1 (5 bases). This CDR3 region has 13 residues. Germline lookup yields CDR1 ENHRY and CDR2 SYGVKD. The V end lost 4 bases, the J end lost 10 bases, and 14 bases lay between the germline ends.

This clonotype was observed many times. The J gene is TRBJ1-6, the V gene TRBV10-3; a possible D gene is TRBD1 (5 bases). V dropped 2 bases and J dropped 6 bases, with 8 bases sitting between them. Germline assignment: CDR1 ENHRY and CDR2 SYGVKD. This CDR3 has 14 amino acids. The CDR3 DNA sequence: TGTGCCATCAGTGAGCGGGGACTTAATTCACCCCTCCACTTT. Translation gives CAISERGLNSPLHF.

This clonotype was seen at least ten times. V usage is TRBV12-3 or TRBV12-4 and J usage is TRBJ2-3, with 10 bases identical to TRBD1. Germline trimming cut 8 bases from V and 4 bases from J; bases unmatched to any gene: 6. The length of the CDR3 is 14 residues. CDR3 residues: CASRPGQGSDTQYF. The CDR3 nucleotides are TGTGCCAGCCGTCCGGGACAGGGGTCAGATACGCAGTATTTT.

This chain uses TRBV20-1 with TRBJ2-3; the match to TRBD2 covers 11 bases. This CDR3 region has 15 residues. Germline V CDR1 and CDR2: DFQATT, SNEGSKA (reference sequence). V shed 5 bases and J 6 bases; nucleotides not matched to a gene: 10. CDR3 protein: CSAGNSGGAEDTQYF. The CDR3 DNA follows: TGCAGTGCTGGGAATAGCGGGGGGGCCGAGGATACGCAGTATTTT.

The chain couples TRBV14 to TRBJ2-2, with a weak D call TRBD1 (6 bases). Germline V CDR1 and CDR2: SGHDN, FVKESK. This CDR3 is 15 amino acids long. Trimming pared 4 bases from V and 4 bases from J, leaving 13 bases between. CDR3 loop: CASSRTGTFTGELFF. The CDR3 DNA is TGTGCCAGCAGCCGTACCGGGACATTCACCGGGGAGCTGTTTTTT.

This clonotype was counted ten times or more. V gene TRBV4-1 combines with J gene TRBJ2-7, with D unclear. The CDR3 runs 14 residues. Per the germline V gene, CDR1 is MGHRA and CDR2 is YSYEKL. Trimming left V 1 base short and J 3 bases short, with 10 bases between. The CDR3 loop is CASSQGRVGYEQYF. Here the CDR3 DNA reads TGCGCCAGCAGCCAAGGTCGGGTGGGCTACGAGCAGTACTTC.

This rearrangement joins TRBV20-1 to TRBJ1-6; perhaps TRBD1 as D (5 bases). The ends were cut back, 4 bases at V and 11 bases at J, with 24 bases in the middle. Germline values: CDR1 DFQATT, CDR2 SNEGSKA (reference sequence). This CDR3 comprises 16 residues. The CDR3 protein is CSATRRGGFESTPLHF. The CDR3 DNA is TGCAGTGCTACCCGCCGGGGCGGATTCGAGTCGACACCCCTCCACTTT.

This clonotype was observed a handful of times. The V and J genes are TRBV12-3 or TRBV12-4 and TRBJ1-5; D not certain. Trimming removed 6 bases from V and 9 bases from J, with 9 bases in between. CDR3 length: 11 amino acids. CDR3 in amino acids: CASRLRGPQHF. The CDR3 bases are TGTGCCAGCAGACTCCGAGGGCCCCAGCATTTT.

The genes are TRBV28 and TRBJ2-3; 7 positions agree with TRBD2. CDR1 is MDHEN and CDR2 is SYDVKM in the germline V gene. This CDR3 is 17 amino acids long. The ends lost 2 bases at V and 6 bases at J; junction bases unmatched: 14. As DNA, the CDR3 is TGTGCCAGCAGTTTAAGCGGAGGACTAGGCCTCCCCGATACGCAGTATTTT. Its translation is CASSLSGGLGLPDTQYF.

At least ten counts were recorded for this clonotype. The V and J genes are TRBV7-2 and TRBJ2-7; unclear D gene. Between the trimmed V and J ends, which lost 2 bases and 6 bases, there was a span of 14 bases. CDR1 SGHTA and CDR2 FQGNSA come from the germline V gene. This CDR3 region has 14 residues. The CDR3 loop reads CASSLPPRSIEQYF. The CDR3 bases are TGTGCCAGCAGCTTACCCCCCCGATCGATCGAGCAGTACTTC. The full variable domain, in which reference TRBV7-2 and TRBJ2-7 provide the parts outside the CDR3, is GAGVSQSPSNKVTEKGKDVELRCDPISGHTALYWYRQSLGQGLEFLIYFQGNSAPDKSGLPSDRFSAERTGGSVSTLTIQRTQQEDSAVYLCASSLPPRSIEQYFGPGTRLTVT.